This TCR beta chain was sequenced for a study of blood T cell repertoires in COVID-19 (dated by TCRdb to the early 2020s). With regard to the full study: The collaborator samples originated in the United States, Italy and Spain and spanned the acute and convalescent phases of COVID-19. The material from the prospective study consisted of cDNA or gDNA derived from T cells, B-cell-depleted T cells, or PBMCs. Subjects who had been exposed to COVID-19, were actively infected with it, or had recovered from it provided the deeply sampled blood TCRbeta repertoires that made up the dataset. A freely available public database, intended as a resource for researchers studying the immune response to SARS-CoV-2, is where the repertoires were released. Samples were obtained from the ongoing ImmuneRACE study (first 160 participants) and from some 1,300 subjects provided by 6 global collaborators. The sample metadata nearly always contained a de-identified subject ID, COVID-19 status, age in years and sex. Where available, HLA class I and class II types were taken from metadata supplied by the sample provider and were not determined by assay-based typing.

Details on this clone: The target of this receptor is not known. The record has no base qualities; no much larger clone is one base away.

TCRbeta CDR3 regions were amplified from genomic DNA using the immunoSEQ Assay, a bias-controlled multiplex PCR. The source study handled its data this way. The number of nucleated cells in each sample was estimated from the amplification of reference gene primers within the assay. Sequence reads were collapsed and filtered to measure the absolute abundance of every unique TCRbeta CDR3 rearrangement. For each sample, productive Simpson clonality was calculated as the square root of Simpson's diversity index over productive rearrangements. TCRdb retrieved this table from immuneACCESS and kept in-frame rearrangements only. Not all clones are present; in checked studies, unresolved V genes account for under half, and no reason is known for the remainder. Clone size and the V and J calls come from that table; the DNA yielded D and trimming. The sample includes approximately 220,000 clones, with 88% observed a single time. The ten largest clones represent 0.55% to 0.75% of the sample.

Each collaborating institution followed its own protocols to collect whole blood in K2EDTA tubes. For TCRbeta analysis, collaborators shipped samples in one of three forms: frozen whole blood, isolated PBMCs, or DNA extracted from either of those sample types. General conclusions and limits of the study: The amount of clinical and demographic metadata varied by source and participant and was provided uncurated.

The receptor was isolated from a man between 35 and 55 years old with acute or convalescent COVID-19. Material: peripheral blood.

CDR3 loop: CASIRQPNNEKLFF. The nucleotide sequence is TGTGCCAGCATTCGACAGCCTAACAATGAAAAACTGTTTTTT. The rearranged segments are TRBV2 and TRBJ1-4; TRBD1 is perhaps the D gene, given 5 matching bases. The germline V gene provides CDR1 SNHLY and CDR2 FYNNEI. From cysteine to phenylalanine, the CDR3 is 14 amino acids long. Only CDR3 DNA remains: 42 bases, in frame from the first base. The V and J ends are trimmed by 7 bases and 5 bases, leaving 14 bases between them.